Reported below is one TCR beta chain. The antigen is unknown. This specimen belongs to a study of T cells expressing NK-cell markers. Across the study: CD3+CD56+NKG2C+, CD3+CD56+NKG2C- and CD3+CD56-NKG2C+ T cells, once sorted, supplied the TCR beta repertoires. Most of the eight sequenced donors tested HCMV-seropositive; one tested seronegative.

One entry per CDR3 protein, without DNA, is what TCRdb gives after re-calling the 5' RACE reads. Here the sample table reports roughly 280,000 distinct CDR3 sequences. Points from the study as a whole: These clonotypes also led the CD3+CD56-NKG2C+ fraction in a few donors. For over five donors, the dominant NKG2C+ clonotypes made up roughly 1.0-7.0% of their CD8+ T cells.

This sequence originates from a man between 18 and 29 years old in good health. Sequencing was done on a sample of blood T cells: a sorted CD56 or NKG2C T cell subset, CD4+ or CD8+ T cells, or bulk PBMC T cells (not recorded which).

This CDR3 reads CAWRGGMNTGELFF. The chain combines TRBV30 with TRBJ2-2; TCRdb's D gene call, TRBD1, goes unchecked for lack of DNA. Germline V gives CDR1 GTSNPN, CDR2 SVGIG (reference sequence). This CDR3 spans 14 amino acids.